These 25 T cell receptor beta chains share one sample of origin, sequenced in a study of regulatory T cells in long-lasting Graves disease (dated by TCRdb to about 2021). Library generation was performed with multiplex PCR. The instrument given in TCRdb is Illumina HiSeq 4000. iRepertoire HTBI primers and Arm-PCR amplification of CDR3 regions were used to construct TCR beta libraries. TCRdb reprocessing: public reads trimmed at Q25 with fastp, clones called with MiXCR, in-frame beta chains kept. Each record represents a unique CDR3 protein, reported with the most common genes and DNA among its rows. This sample is represented by some 200,000 distinct CDR3 sequences; roughly a fifth of them were singletons. The top ten hold roughly 12% of the sample. Interpreted using the paper, the time point label stands for: newly diagnosed GD, antithyroid drugs for less than 3 months. For both TCR sequencing and RNA sequencing, RNA was extracted from PBMCs using TRIzol.

These data were also filed under a second study, of T cells in Graves' hyperthyroidism and ophthalmopathy.

Sequencing used peripheral blood mononuclear cells (PBMCs), obtained at new diagnosis, from a patient treated with antithyroid drugs. All receptors derive from a young woman with Graves disease. Donor details come from another sample of the same person, matched by shared clones.

This clonotype was recorded at least ten times. This chain connects TRBV20-1 to TRBJ1-5; D is possibly TRBD1 (5 bases). The CDR3 runs to 15 residues. The V gene's germline CDR1 is DFQATT and CDR2 SNEGSKA (reference sequence). The V end was cut by 6 bases, the J end by 2 bases, with 17 bases between. CDR3 sequence reads: CSAFAGRGGNQPQHF. CDR3 nucleotides: TGCAGTGCGTTTGCCGGGCGGGGGGGCAATCAGCCCCAGCATTTT.

This clonotype came up many times. V gene TRBV11-2 combines with J gene TRBJ2-5; D gene uncertain. V lost 3 bases, J lost 0 bases, and 8 bases lay in between. CDR1 is SGHAT and CDR2 is FQNNGV in the germline V gene. The CDR3 is made up of 14 amino acids. This chain's CDR3 is CASSFLVNQETQYF. Here the CDR3 DNA reads TGTGCCAGCAGCTTCTTGGTGAACCAAGAGACCCAGTACTTC.

The chain is built from TRBV29-1 and TRBJ1-1; D is possibly TRBD1 (6 bases). There are 12 residues in the CDR3. CDR1 and CDR2 (germline): SQVTM, ANQGSEA. CDR3 loop: CRYKGGPTEAFF. In nucleotides, the CDR3 is TGCAGATATAAGGGGGGTCCCACTGAAGCTTTCTTT.

This clonotype occurred many times. This chain connects TRBV6-5 to TRBJ2-5; D gene ambiguous. There are 13 residues in the CDR3. The germline CDR1 and CDR2 sequences are MNHEY and SVGAGI. Trimming took off 0 bases at V and 2 bases at J, with 4 bases between the two ends. CDR3 in DNA: TGTGCCAGCAGTTACTCGAGGCAAGAGACCCAGTACTTC. Amino acid sequence: CASSYSRQETQYF.

This clonotype was seen many times. The rearrangement joins TRBV14 to TRBJ1-1, with D perhaps TRBD1 (6 bases). The CDR3 spans 14 residues. Trimming took off 3 bases at V and 1 base at J, with 9 bases between the two ends. Looked up from germline, CDR1 is SGHDN and CDR2 is FVKESK. For the CDR3, the DNA is TGTGCCAGCAGCCACAGGGGTTGGAACACTGAAGCTTTCTTT. Amino acids: CASSHRGWNTEAFF.

The rearrangement joins TRBV9 to TRBJ2-2, with 10 bases lining up with TRBD2. Trimming at V came to 2 bases and at J to 0 bases, leaving 4 bases not matched to a gene. The CDR3 is made up of 17 amino acids. Germline V gives CDR1 SGDLS, CDR2 YYNGEE. The CDR3 spells CASSVGLADANTGELFF. The CDR3 coding sequence is TGTGCCAGCAGCGTTGGACTAGCGGATGCGAACACCGGGGAGCTGTTTTTT.

Ten or more counts support this clonotype. This rearrangement joins TRBV12-3 or TRBV12-4 to TRBJ1-1; no reliable D call. V lost 6 bases and J 1 base, leaving 9 bases between the germline ends. The CDR3 runs 13 residues. For the CDR3, the DNA is TGTGCCAGCAGCCTACAGCCGAACACTGAAGCTTTCTTT. Its protein is CASSLQPNTEAFF.

This clonotype has a count of ten or more. This rearrangement joins TRBV7-2 to TRBJ2-3; possibly TRBD2 for D (5 bases). V was clipped by 5 bases and J by 7 bases, with 10 bases between them. The CDR3 sequence is 12 residues long. The germline V gene encodes CDR1 SGHTA and CDR2 FQGNSA. The CDR3 region is CASSEGLYTQYF. DNA for the CDR3: TGTGCCAGCAGCGAAGGACTTTATACGCAGTATTTT.

This clonotype showed up many times. V gene TRBV27 combines with J gene TRBJ1-1; TRBD1 is a possible D gene (6 bases). The CDR3 has 14 amino acids. V was shortened by 6 bases and J by 1 base, with 12 bases between the two germline ends. CDR1 is MNHEY, CDR2 SMNVEV, per germline (reference sequence). The chain's CDR3 is CASRSQGQNTEAFF. The CDR3 DNA is TGTGCCAGCAGATCACAGGGCCAGAACACTGAAGCTTTCTTT.

This clonotype was seen ten or more times. This chain links TRBV20-1 with TRBJ2-1; 11 bases fit TRBD2. The CDR3 sequence is 14 residues long. Germline V CDR1 and CDR2: DFQATT, SNEGSKA (reference sequence). V lost 6 bases and J lost 9; bases outside the gene matches: 10. DNA of the CDR3: TGCAGTGCATCAATAGCGGGGGGGCCCTTTGAGCAGTTCTTC. This sequence encodes CSASIAGGPFEQFF.

This clonotype was recorded at least ten times. The gene calls are TRBV11-2 and TRBJ2-2; D is undetermined. Germline V gene sequence: CDR1 SGHAT, CDR2 FQNNGV. V lost 5 bases, J lost 1 base, and 5 bases lay in between. The CDR3 spans 13 residues. CDR3 nucleotides: TGTGCCAGCAGCCTAAAGAACACCGGGGAGCTGTTTTTT. Amino acid sequence: CASSLKNTGELFF.

The rearrangement links TRBV29-1 to TRBJ1-4; 9 positions agree with TRBD1. The CDR3 is made up of 13 amino acids. Germline loops: CDR1 SQVTM, CDR2 ANQGSEA. V lost 1 base, J lost 7 bases, and 1 base stayed unmatched. This CDR3 is CSVEVTGGEKLFF. CDR3 DNA: TGCAGCGTTGAAGTGACAGGGGGTGAAAAACTGTTTTTT.

This clonotype occurred many times. The rearrangement joins TRBV9 to TRBJ2-3; the D call may be TRBD1 or TRBD2 (5 bases each). This CDR3 is built from 18 residues. The V end was cut by 2 bases, the J end by 4 bases, with 23 bases between. The germline V gene encodes CDR1 SGDLS and CDR2 YYNGEE. CDR3 nucleotide sequence: TGTGCCAGCAGCGTCACCCCGGGACCCATTCATCGCGCAGATACGCAGTATTTT. This translates into CASSVTPGPIHRADTQYF.

This clonotype was observed at least ten times. This chain links TRBV2 with TRBJ2-2; D gene unclear. Looked up from germline, CDR1 is SNHLY and CDR2 is FYNNEI. The CDR3 contains 15 residues. Trimming cost V 0 bases and J 4 bases, with 9 bases left between them. CDR3: CASSEASGLTGELFF. The DNA of the CDR3 is TGTGCCAGCAGTGAAGCGAGTGGTCTCACCGGGGAGCTGTTTTTT.

The chain is built from TRBV14 and TRBJ2-7, with 7 positions matching TRBD1. The trim removed 1 base at V and 3 bases at J, leaving 6 bases unmatched. The germline V gene encodes CDR1 SGHDN and CDR2 FVKESK. This CDR3 region has 15 residues. The CDR3 DNA sequence: TGTGCCAGCAGCCAAGGAGGGGACAGTTACTACGAGCAGTACTTC. This translates into CASSQGGDSYYEQYF.

In this sample, this clonotype turned up many times. This CDR3 reads CASTLEGGTGELFF. The CDR3 DNA follows: TGTGCCAGTACCCTCGAGGGGGGTACCGGGGAGCTGTTTTTT. The V gene is TRBV19, the J gene TRBJ2-2, with D perhaps given as TRBD1 or TRBD2 (6 bases each). Germline V gene sequence: CDR1 LNHDA, CDR2 SQIVND (reference sequence). The CDR3 loop spans 14 amino acids. Trimming shortened V by 7 bases and J by 5 bases, and 14 bases separated the two germline ends.

In the case of this clonotype: The junction departs from the called germline gene at one end, perhaps through a read error. V is TRBV18 and J is TRBJ2-1, with 9 bases lining up with TRBD1. CDR1 KGHSH and CDR2 LQKENI come from the germline V gene. This CDR3 comprises 12 residues. Here the CDR3 reads CASFRDRDEQSF. Written as DNA, the CDR3 is TGTGCCAGCTTCCGGGACAGGGATGAGCAGTCCTTC.

In its sample, this clonotype was seen a few times. CDR3 coding DNA: TGCAGTGCTAGAGAAGGACAGCCCAATCAGCCCCAGCATTTT. Encoded protein: CSAREGQPNQPQHF. V and J are TRBV20-1 and TRBJ1-5; possible D gene TRBD1, 6 bases. This CDR3 region has 14 residues. Germline CDR1 reads DFQATT; CDR2 reads SNEGSKA (reference sequence). Trimming cost V 0 bases and J 3 bases, with 9 bases left between them.

This clonotype has a count of ten or more. The chain joins TRBV28 to TRBJ2-7; 11 bases align to TRBD2. The length of the CDR3 is 14 residues. J was trimmed by 7 bases and V by 7 bases; bases with no gene match: 9. Germline CDR1 reads MDHEN; CDR2 reads SYDVKM. The CDR3 sequence is CASTISGRVWEQYF. CDR3 bases: TGTGCCAGCACCATTAGCGGGAGGGTGTGGGAGCAGTACTTC.

A note on this clonotype: A far larger clone is a single base away, which makes a read error likely. The J gene is TRBJ1-4, the V gene TRBV6-2 or TRBV6-3; 9 nucleotides match TRBD1. Losses at the gene ends were 6 bases for V and 8 bases for J; bases not matched to a gene: 13. This CDR3 region has 16 residues. The germline gives CDR1 MNHEY, CDR2 SVGEGT. The CDR3 region is CASRAPRTGGGEKLFF. As DNA, the CDR3 is TGTGCCAGCAGGGCACCGAGAACAGGGGGCGGAGAAAAACTGTTTTTT.

Here the CDR3 reads CASGDRGHEQFF. The DNA for the CDR3 is TGTGCCAGCGGAGACAGGGGGCACGAGCAGTTCTTC. V is TRBV11-1 and J is TRBJ2-1; 10 nucleotides align to TRBD1. Germline-derived CDR1 and CDR2 are SGHAT and FQDESV (reference sequence). V lost 8 bases and J lost 10; bases outside the gene matches: 5. This CDR3 contains 12 residues.

This clonotype was detected many times. V gene TRBV28 combines with J gene TRBJ1-4; no clear D gene. The V gene lost 2 bases and the J gene lost 11 bases, with 15 bases spanning the gap. The CDR3 length is 14 residues. Germline V gives CDR1 MDHEN, CDR2 SYDVKM. The CDR3, as DNA: TGTGCCAGCAGTTTAGAGACCCCCTCGGGGAAACTGTTTTTT. Amino acids: CASSLETPSGKLFF. Full variable domain (rest looked up from reference TRBV28 and TRBJ1-4): DVKVTQSSRYLVKRTGEKVFLECVQDMDHENMFWYRQDPGLGLRLIYFSYDVKMKEKGDIPEGYSVSREKKERFSLILESASTNQTSMYLCASSLETPSGKLFFGSGTQLSVL.

The chain couples TRBV12-3 or TRBV12-4 to TRBJ2-6, with D perhaps matching TRBD2 (5 bases). Between the trimmed V and J ends, which lost 1 base and 0 bases, there was a span of 10 bases. The CDR3 runs 17 residues. For the CDR3, the DNA is TGTGCCAGCAGTTTAGGGGTCGGGGACTCTGGGGCCAACGTCCTGACTTTC. Protein sequence: CASSLGVGDSGANVLTF.

The chain employs TRBV6-1 and TRBJ2-7; 9 nucleotides align to TRBD2. The CDR3 length is 15 residues. V shed 7 bases, J shed 2 bases, and the junction held 9 bases outside the gene matches. Germline values: CDR1 MNHNS, CDR2 SASEGT. The CDR3 nucleotides are TGTGCCAGCACCCCACGGGCGGGAGGGCCCTACGAGCAGTACTTC. Translating it yields CASTPRAGGPYEQYF.

This clonotype was observed many times. The chain joins TRBV14 to TRBJ2-5; TRBD2 matches 9 bases. J gave up 5 bases and V 0 bases, and 13 bases lay outside the gene matches. The germline CDR1 and CDR2 sequences are SGHDN and FVKESK. This CDR3 has 18 residues. The CDR3 sequence: CASSQDGVMGLASETQYF. The CDR3 DNA is TGTGCCAGCAGCCAAGATGGGGTGATGGGACTAGCTTCCGAGACCCAGTACTTC.